The entry below gives a single TCR beta chain sequence along with its context. The antigen is not known. The authors drew around 9.3 milliliters of peripheral blood from each donor. This entry is derived from a study of blood T cells in healthy people across ages. Study observations and caveats: While age rose, TCR beta diversity per million T cells dropped in a roughly linear way. PBMCs were not sorted, which prevented a conclusive comparison of naive versus antigen-experienced cells. It was held that diversity estimates obtained from one million T cells represented underestimates.

A J-beta primer mix and a sample-barcoded 5' primer were used in a second PCR of roughly 7 to 12 cycles. TCRdb re-derived calls from the 5' RACE reads in MiXCR, one entry per CDR3 protein. The data contain roughly 1.9 million distinct CDR3 sequences, about 39% of them singletons. From germline, CDR1 is SGDLS and CDR2 YYNGEE. CDR3 length equals 16 residues. V dropped 4 bases and J dropped 4; count of bases not matched to a gene: 6. Sequencing input: blood. The receptor's source is a human donor in good health. The V call is TRBV9, the J call TRBJ2-1, with 12 bases fitting TRBD2. For the CDR3, the DNA is TGTGCCAGCAGCCCCCTAGCGGGGGGGCTTTACAATGAGCAGTTCTTC. This encodes CASSPLAGGLYNEQFF.